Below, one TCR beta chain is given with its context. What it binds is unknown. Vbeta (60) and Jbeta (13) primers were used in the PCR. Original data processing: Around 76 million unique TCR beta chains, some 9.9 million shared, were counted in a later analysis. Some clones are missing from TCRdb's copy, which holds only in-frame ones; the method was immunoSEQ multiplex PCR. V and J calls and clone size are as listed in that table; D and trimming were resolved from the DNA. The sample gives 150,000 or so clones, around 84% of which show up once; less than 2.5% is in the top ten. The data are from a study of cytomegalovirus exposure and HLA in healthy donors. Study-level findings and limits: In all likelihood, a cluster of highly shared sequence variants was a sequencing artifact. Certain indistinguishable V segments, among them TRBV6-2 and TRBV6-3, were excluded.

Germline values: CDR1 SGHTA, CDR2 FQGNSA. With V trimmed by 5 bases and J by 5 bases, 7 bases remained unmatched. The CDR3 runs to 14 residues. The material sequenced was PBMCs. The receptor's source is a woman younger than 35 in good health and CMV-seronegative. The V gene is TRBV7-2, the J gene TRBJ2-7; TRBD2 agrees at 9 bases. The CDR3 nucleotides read TGTGCCAGCAGCCTGGCGGGAGGGCCAGACGAGCAGTACTTC. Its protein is CASSLAGGPDEQYF. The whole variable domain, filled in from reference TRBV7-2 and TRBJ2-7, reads GAGVSQSPSNKVTEKGKDVELRCDPISGHTALYWYRQSLGQGLEFLIYFQGNSAPDKSGLPSDRFSAERTGGSVSTLTIQRTQQEDSAVYLCASSLAGGPDEQYFGPGTRLTVT.